This T cell receptor (beta chain) came from a study of graft-versus-host responses after intestinal transplantation. On the study more broadly: For 2 to 4 years after anti-thymocyte globulin induction, all recipients took tacrolimus and steroids.

Germline V gene data show CDR1 as SGHAT and CDR2 as FQNNGV. V was pared by 1 base and J by 3 bases, with 18 bases between. The CDR3 loop spans 17 amino acids. This clone was picked up a small number of times. The antigen remains undetermined. Assay used: immunoSEQ multiplex PCR; TCRdb lists only in-frame clones, some missing. The data hold some 92,000 clones, with roughly 92% observed a single time. Overall study findings and caveats: GvH clones occurred in recipient marrow; some first appeared in ileum or blood. With peak circulating GvH clone levels came an association with early post-transplant HvG declines.

This rearrangement joins TRBV11-2 to TRBJ1-1; D might be TRBD1 (6 bases). The specimen comprised unstimulated CD4+ T cells sorted from spleen or lymph node cells, sampled before intestinal transplant. This clonotype was sampled from a human donor who received an intestinal transplant. The CDR3 loop is CASSLVGGRQKDTEAFF. The CDR3 DNA sequence: TGTGCCAGCAGCTTAGTGGGGGGCAGACAAAAGGACACTGAAGCTTTCTTT.